These 18 T cell receptor beta chains came from one sample sequenced in a study of vaccination effects on CD4 cells after COVID-19. Antigens of these TCRs are unknown. The protocol was immunoSEQ multiplex PCR, while the TCRdb copy is restricted to in-frame clones and leaves out a portion. The sample records around 53,000 clones, around three quarters being singletons. Researchers isolated CD4+ T cells once roughly nine days of culture had elapsed. This individual contracted SARS-CoV-2 between March and December 2020, as verified by PCR. The cohort was immunized with two doses of either the BNT162b2 or mRNA-1273 vaccine. This specimen was CD4+ T cells from PBMCs cultured without peptide, taken after COVID-19 vaccination. These receptor sequences come from a human donor who had a prior SARS-CoV-2 infection.

The chain recombines TRBV30 with TRBJ1-2; perhaps TRBD1 as D (6 bases). Germline CDR1 reads GTSNPN; CDR2 reads SVGIG (reference sequence). CDR3 length: 14 amino acids. V lost 0 bases and J lost 4, with 12 bases in between. The CDR3 DNA is TGTGCCTGGAGTGTGCGGGGGCTGAGCTATGGCTACACCTTC. Translation: CAWSVRGLSYGYTF. The whole variable domain, filled in from reference TRBV30 and TRBJ1-2, reads SQTIHQWPATLVQPVGSPLSLECTVEGTSNPNLYWYRQAAGRGLQLLFYSVGIGQISSEVPQNLSASRPQDRQFILSSKKLLLSDSGFYLCAWSVRGLSYGYTFGSGTRLTVV.

The chain carries TRBV4-2 and TRBJ2-7; 7 nucleotides align to TRBD2. Losses at the gene ends were 2 bases for V and 5 bases for J; bases not matched to a gene: 6. The CDR3 extends over 14 amino acids. Germline values: CDR1 LGHNA, CDR2 YNFKEQ. CDR3 region: CASSQRTSLDEQYF. In DNA form, the CDR3 reads TGTGCCAGCAGCCAAAGGACTAGTTTGGACGAGCAGTACTTC.

The genes are TRBV4-1 and TRBJ2-1; weak D call: TRBD1 (5 bases). The CDR3 covers 13 residues. Looked up from germline, CDR1 is MGHRA and CDR2 is YSYEKL. V was trimmed by 3 bases and J by 7 bases, leaving 10 bases between them. Here the CDR3 reads CASSHLQDNEQFF. The DNA of the CDR3 is TGCGCCAGCAGCCACTTACAGGATAATGAGCAGTTCTTC.

The sample holds a few counts of this clone. J is TRBJ1-6 and V is TRBV19, with D possibly being TRBD1 (5 bases). Trimming cost V 3 bases and J 6 bases, with 6 bases left between them. Germline lookup yields CDR1 LNHDA and CDR2 SQIVND (reference sequence). The CDR3 is made up of 13 amino acids. The chain's CDR3 is CASSIGGNSPLHF. Written as DNA, the CDR3 is TGTGCCAGTAGTATTGGGGGTAATTCACCCCTCCACTTT.

The chain employs TRBV19 and TRBJ2-7; D is uncertain. CDR3 length equals 14 residues. CDR1 is LNHDA and CDR2 is SQIVND in the germline V gene (reference sequence). V lost 2 bases and J lost 4, with 12 bases in between. The CDR3 bases are TGTGCCAGTAGTATACGGCTAGACCTATACGAGCAGTACTTC. Translating it yields CASSIRLDLYEQYF. Based on the CDR3 plus reference TRBV19 and TRBJ2-7, the full variable domain is DGGITQSPKYLFRKEGQNVTLSCEQNLNHDAMYWYRQDPGQGLRLIYYSQIVNDFQKGDIAEGYSVSREKKESFPLTVTSAQKNPTAFYLCASSIRLDLYEQYFGPGTRLTVT.

This clone has only a few counts. CDR3 bases: TGTGCCAGCAGCTCCGACAGGGGCGCAAGCTCCTACGAGCAGTACTTC. It is translated as CASSSDRGASSYEQYF. The rearrangement links TRBV7-6 to TRBJ2-7, with 8 bases that match TRBD1. Germline lookup yields CDR1 SGHVS and CDR2 FNYEAQ. The CDR3 covers 16 residues. After removal of 4 bases from V and 0 bases from J, the junction contained 8 bases not matched to a gene.

The gene calls are TRBV15 and TRBJ2-5; TRBD2 agrees at 10 bases. The CDR3 has 15 residues. CDR1 LNHNV and CDR2 YYDKDF come from the germline V gene (reference sequence). With 1 base clipped from V and 2 bases from J, the junction kept 1 base outside the gene matches. The CDR3, as DNA: TGTGCCACCAGCAGAGGGACTAGCGGTCAAGAGACCCAGTACTTC. Translated, it gives CATSRGTSGQETQYF.

The V call is TRBV5-1, the J call TRBJ1-1; possible D gene TRBD1, 5 bases. Germline V gene sequence: CDR1 SGHRS, CDR2 YFSETQ. Deletions cut 1 base from V and 6 bases from J, with 13 bases between. This CDR3 comprises 14 residues. CDR3 nucleotides: TGCGCCAGCAGCTTGTGGGGCAGGGCCCCTGAAGCTTTCTTT. It translates to CASSLWGRAPEAFF.

This clone was seen only a few times. The chain has TRBV18 and TRBJ1-6, with D possibly TRBD1 on 5 matching bases. This CDR3 has 14 amino acids. CDR1 and CDR2 (germline): KGHSH, LQKENI. V was shortened by 3 bases and J by 8 bases, with 11 bases between the two germline ends. CDR3 loop: CASSPGALDSPLHF. The CDR3 nucleotides are TGTGCCAGCTCACCCGGGGCCTTGGATTCACCCCTCCACTTT.

The CDR3 sequence is CASSQDFGGSRAQDTQYF. As DNA, the CDR3 is TGTGCCAGCAGCCAAGATTTTGGGGGGAGTAGAGCACAAGATACGCAGTATTTT. The chain combines TRBV4-2 with TRBJ2-3, with D tentatively TRBD2 (6 bases). This CDR3 region has 18 residues. V lost 0 bases, J lost 5 bases, and 21 bases lay in between. Germline lookup yields CDR1 LGHNA and CDR2 YNFKEQ.

This chain joins TRBV4-1 and TRBJ2-2; 7 positions agree with TRBD1. CDR1 MGHRA and CDR2 YSYEKL come from the germline V gene. V dropped 4 bases and J dropped 1; count of bases not matched to a gene: 9. CDR3 length equals 17 residues. CDR3 sequence reads: CASSPFPGQLNTGELFF. DNA of the CDR3: TGCGCCAGCAGCCCTTTCCCGGGACAGCTGAACACCGGGGAGCTGTTTTTT.

Regarding this clone: Other nucleotide sequences from this sample produce the same CDR3. V gene TRBV18 combines with J gene TRBJ1-1, with no clear D. Trimming cost V 3 bases and J 2 bases, with 7 bases left between them. The CDR3 contains 13 residues. Per the germline V gene, CDR1 is KGHSH and CDR2 is LQKENI. CDR3 in DNA: TGTGCCAGCTCACCTAGGCAAAACACTGAAGCTTTCTTT. Its translation is CASSPRQNTEAFF.

The chain links TRBV7-9 to TRBJ2-3, with 7 positions matching TRBD2. The CDR3 extends over 17 amino acids. Germline assignment: CDR1 SEHNR and CDR2 FQNEAQ (reference sequence). V dropped 1 base and J dropped 2; count of bases not matched to a gene: 9. The CDR3 sequence: CASSLGLRAGDTDTQYF. The CDR3 region has the DNA TGTGCCAGCAGCTTAGGCCTGAGGGCGGGGGACACAGATACGCAGTATTTT.

This clone was observed a single time. The CDR3 sequence: CASSRAGISSYNEQFF. The DNA for the CDR3 is TGTGCCAGTAGTCGAGCGGGGATAAGCTCCTACAATGAGCAGTTCTTC. This chain connects TRBV19 to TRBJ2-1, with TRBD2 matching over 7 bases. Trimming took 5 bases from V and 0 from J; bases not matched to a gene: 7. The germline CDR1 and CDR2 sequences are LNHDA and SQIVND (reference sequence). The CDR3 loop spans 16 amino acids.

This clone appeared a few times. This chain uses TRBV6-5 with TRBJ1-4; D gene ambiguous. Trimming took off 6 bases at V and 7 bases at J, with 18 bases between the two ends. Germline CDR1 MNHEY, CDR2 SVGAGI. The CDR3 spans 15 residues. The CDR3 loop is CASRPGQIIPEKLFF. The CDR3, as DNA: TGTGCCAGCAGGCCGGGTCAGATAATTCCTGAAAAACTGTTTTTT.

The V and J genes are TRBV27 and TRBJ1-1; D not resolved. CDR3 length equals 15 residues. V was cut by 6 bases and J by 3 bases, with 17 bases left in between. Germline CDR1 and CDR2: MNHEY and SMNVEV (reference sequence). DNA of the CDR3: TGTGCCAGCAGCCGAAACCCCGGGGAGGACACTGAAGCTTTCTTT. Residues: CASSRNPGEDTEAFF.

The chain uses TRBV5-1 and TRBJ1-3, with D perhaps matching TRBD1 (6 bases). Trimming took off 4 bases at V and 4 bases at J, with 15 bases between the two ends. This CDR3 is built from 15 residues. Germline V gene lookup returns CDR1 SGHRS and CDR2 YFSETQ. The CDR3 region is CASSISGTQGNTIYF. As DNA, the CDR3 is TGCGCCAGCAGCATCTCTGGGACACAAGGAAACACCATATATTTT. Full variable domain (outside the CDR3, taken from reference TRBV5-1 and TRBJ1-3): KAGVTQTPRYLIKTRGQQVTLSCSPISGHRSVSWYQQTPGQGLQFLFEYFSETQRNKGNFPGRFSGRQFSNSRSEMNVSTLELGDSALYLCASSISGTQGNTIYFGEGSWLTVV.

Here the CDR3 reads CASSFWGAGGTEAFF. The CDR3 DNA is TGCGCCAGCAGCTTTTGGGGGGCAGGCGGCACTGAAGCTTTCTTT. This chain connects TRBV5-1 to TRBJ1-1, with a weak D call TRBD1 (6 bases). V lost 2 bases and J 4 bases, leaving 15 bases between the germline ends. This CDR3 has 15 residues. Per the germline V gene, CDR1 is SGHRS and CDR2 is YFSETQ.